The 10 T cell receptor beta chains presented below share a single source sample, sequenced in a study of identical twins. TCRdb recomputed calls from the 5' RACE reads with MiXCR, one row per CDR3 protein. Found here are 240,000 or so distinct CDR3 sequences, roughly 7% of them singletons; the top ten hold 3.6%. This sample was shared with a second study, whose subject was yellow fever vaccine responses in identical twins.

Sequencing input: memory (CD45RO+) T cells sorted from blood. All receptors come from a woman younger than 35 in good health.

This clonotype has ten or more counts. This chain uses TRBV24-1 with TRBJ2-1; 8 bases align to TRBD2. V gave up 3 bases and J gave up 0 bases; unmatched junction bases: 15. CDR1 and CDR2 from the germline V gene are KGHDR and SFDVKD. The length of the CDR3 is 20 residues. The CDR3 nucleotides are TGTGCCACCAGTGATCCAAGGGTGGAGCGGGGGATGAGCTCCTACAATGAGCAGTTCTTC. It is translated as CATSDPRVERGMSSYNEQFF.

The chain combines TRBV20-1 with TRBJ2-7; no definite D call. The CDR3 spans 13 residues. Trimming stripped 3 bases from V and 0 bases from J, with 9 bases between. Germline CDR1 is DFQATT and CDR2 is SNEGSKA (reference sequence). CDR3 in DNA: TGCAGTGCTAGCGGGTGGAGCTCCTACGAGCAGTACGTC. This sequence encodes CSASGWSSYEQYV.

This sequence joins TRBV3-1 and TRBJ2-2; tentative D call: TRBD1 (5 bases). Trimming took 6 bases from V and 4 from J, leaving 12 bases between them. Germline V gene sequence: CDR1 LGHDT, CDR2 YNNKEL (reference sequence). This CDR3 has 14 residues. CDR3 residues: CASRPVGRTGELFF. For the CDR3, the DNA is TGTGCCAGCAGACCGGTGGGGCGCACCGGGGAGCTGTTTTTT.

There are a few counts of this clonotype. The V gene is TRBV19, the J gene TRBJ2-1; 9 bases align to TRBD2. Germline CDR1 is LNHDA and CDR2 is SQIVND (reference sequence). Trimming removed 7 bases from V and 13 bases from J; junction bases left unmatched: 5. This CDR3 region has 11 residues. CDR3 in DNA: TGTGCCAGTACGGCGGGACTAGCTCAGTTCTTC. Its translation is CASTAGLAQFF.

This clonotype was seen more than once but under ten times. The V call is TRBV5-1, the J call TRBJ2-5, with 12 bases matching TRBD2. The CDR3 is made up of 20 amino acids. Trimming cost V 4 bases and J 1 base; bases outside gene matches: 17. Germline values: CDR1 SGHRS, CDR2 YFSETQ. DNA for the CDR3: TGCGCCAGCAGCCCCTTTCTAGCGGGGGGGCAAACCTCCTTCCAAGAGACCCAGTACTTC. It encodes CASSPFLAGGQTSFQETQYF.

This clonotype has ten or more counts. CDR3 residues: CASTFSPQETQYF. CDR3 nucleotide sequence: TGTGCCAGCACCTTCTCGCCGCAAGAGACCCAGTACTTC. The chain employs TRBV5-5 and TRBJ2-5; unclear D gene. V lost 6 bases to trimming and J lost 2 bases, with 11 bases between them. Germline lookup yields CDR1 SGHKS and CDR2 YYEKEE (reference sequence). The CDR3 is 13 amino acids. The full variable domain, with the rest looked up from reference TRBV5-5 and TRBJ2-5, is DAGVTQSPTHLIKTRGQQVTLRCSPISGHKSVSWYQQVLGQGPQFIFQYYEKEERGRGNFPDRFSARQFPNYSSELNVNALLLGDSALYLCASTFSPQETQYFGPGTRLLVL.

The V gene is TRBV2, the J gene TRBJ1-1; unclear D gene. Germline V gives CDR1 SNHLY, CDR2 FYNNEI. V was trimmed by 2 bases and J by 11 bases, leaving 9 bases between them. The CDR3 has 11 amino acids. CDR3 sequence: CASSEQDLAFF. The DNA for the CDR3 is TGTGCCAGCAGTGAACAGGACTTGGCTTTCTTT.

This clonotype was seen only a few times. This chain joins TRBV10-3 and TRBJ2-1; 13 nucleotides match TRBD2. V lost 10 bases and J lost 2; bases outside the gene matches: 17. The germline V gene has CDR1 ENHRY and CDR2 SYGVKD. CDR3 length: 19 amino acids. The CDR3 reads CATLETPTSGRSPYNEQFF. CDR3 bases: TGTGCCACCCTAGAGACGCCGACTAGCGGGAGGTCACCCTACAATGAGCAGTTCTTC.

V usage is TRBV24-1 and J usage is TRBJ2-5; the D call may be TRBD1 or TRBD2 (6 bases each). The CDR3 runs to 13 residues. Germline lookup yields CDR1 KGHDR and CDR2 SFDVKD. Trimming pared 4 bases from V and 5 bases from J, leaving 10 bases between. The CDR3 nucleotides are TGTGCCACCAGTGACGGGGGCCATGAGACCCAGTACTTC. Its protein is CATSDGGHETQYF.

This clonotype came up many times. The V and J genes are TRBV29-1 and TRBJ1-2; TRBD1 matches at 8 bases. The CDR3 is 16 amino acids. Germline V lookup: CDR1 SQVTM, CDR2 ANQGSEA. V gave up 3 bases and J gave up 6 bases; unmatched junction bases: 15. CDR3 loop: CSVDGRGRVPIDGYTF. The CDR3 nucleotides are TGCAGCGTTGACGGCAGGGGGCGCGTACCGATCGATGGCTACACCTTC.